A single sample gave rise to the 8 T cell receptor beta chains below, sequenced in a study of OX40 agonist ivuxolimab in advanced cancers. Only in-frame clones appear in the TCRdb table, and some are missing; sequencing was by immunoSEQ multiplex PCR. This table holds about 76,000 clones, around four fifths found once. This sample comprised CD4+ or CD8+ T cells sorted from blood, obtained in a trial of the OX40 agonist ivuxolimab. The receptor source for this set is an adult with an advanced solid tumor such as melanoma, head and neck, liver or kidney cancer.

J is TRBJ1-3 and V is TRBV7-3; D perhaps matches TRBD1 (5 bases). Germline lookup yields CDR1 SGHTA and CDR2 FQGTGA. V lost 2 bases, J lost 6 bases, and 14 bases lay in between. The CDR3 loop spans 15 amino acids. The CDR3 loop reads CASSLGPLGLNTIYF. In DNA form, the CDR3 reads TGTGCCAGCAGCTTAGGGCCTCTGGGGCTAAACACCATATATTTT. The entire variable domain, with the rest obtained from reference TRBV7-3 and TRBJ1-3, is as follows: GAGVSQTPSNKVTEKGKYVELRCDPISGHTALYWYRQSLGQGPEFLIYFQGTGAADDSGLPNDRFFAVRPEGSVSTLKIQRTERGDSAVYLCASSLGPLGLNTIYFGEGSWLTVV.

This chain links TRBV19 with TRBJ1-5; D might be TRBD1 (5 bases). CDR1 LNHDA and CDR2 SQIVND come from the germline V gene (reference sequence). The CDR3 has 21 amino acids. Trimming cost V 5 bases and J 0 bases, with 29 bases left between them. The CDR3 bases are TGTGCCAGTAGTCCAGGGACCACACGACCCGGCCGAACTAATAGCAATCAGCCCCAGCATTTT. It codes for CASSPGTTRPGRTNSNQPQHF.

This chain links TRBV27 with TRBJ2-1; D uncertain. Per germline, CDR1 MNHEY and CDR2 SMNVEV (reference sequence). Deletions cut 5 bases from V and 1 base from J, with 15 bases between. This CDR3 has 16 amino acids. The CDR3 loop reads CASSLRAKGSYNEQFF. The CDR3, as DNA: TGTGCCAGCAGTCTCCGTGCGAAGGGTTCCTACAATGAGCAGTTCTTC.

This chain connects TRBV27 to TRBJ2-1; TRBD1 might be the D (5 bases). This CDR3 contains 13 residues. In germline, CDR1 is MNHEY, CDR2 SMNVEV (reference sequence). The germline V and J ends were trimmed by 4 bases and 8 bases, with 12 bases remaining between them. The CDR3 sequence: CASSSVRGDEQFF. The CDR3 DNA is TGTGCCAGCAGTTCCGTAAGGGGTGATGAGCAGTTCTTC.

This chain uses TRBV7-2 with TRBJ1-5, with 9 bases lining up with TRBD1. This CDR3 region has 14 residues. Germline-derived CDR1 and CDR2 are SGHTA and FQGNSA. The V gene end was trimmed by 5 bases and the J gene end by 5 bases; junction bases not matched to a gene: 4. The CDR3 DNA is TGTGCCAGCAGCCGGGGGACAGGGCATCAGCCCCAGCATTTT. Encoded protein: CASSRGTGHQPQHF.

With regard to this clone: An end of the junction does not agree with germline; a read error may underlie this. Other DNA variants within this sample encode the same CDR3. The chain is built from TRBV25-1 and TRBJ1-3; the D gene is possibly TRBD1 (5 bases). Looked up from germline, CDR1 is MGHDK and CDR2 is SYGVNS. The CDR3 consists of 13 residues. CDR3 sequence: CASSERGGNTIYF. CDR3 coding DNA: TGTGCCAGCAGTGAGAGGGGTGGAAACACTATATATTTT.

The chain uses TRBV15 and TRBJ2-2; D remains unclear. The CDR3 length is 14 residues. Germline CDR1 and CDR2: LNHNV and YYDKDF (reference sequence). Deletions cut 1 base from V and 4 bases from J, with 7 bases between. The CDR3 sequence: CATSRVQLTGELFF. CDR3 in DNA: TGTGCCACCAGCAGAGTTCAGCTCACCGGGGAGCTGTTTTTT.

The chain has TRBV5-4 and TRBJ2-1; 7 bases are a match to TRBD1. The ends lost 3 bases at V and 2 bases at J; junction bases unmatched: 5. The germline gives CDR1 SGHNT, CDR2 YYREEE (reference sequence). CDR3 length equals 15 residues. The CDR3 DNA reads TGTGCCAGCAGCTCCGTGGACAGGCCCTACAATGAGCAGTTCTTC. Translated, it gives CASSSVDRPYNEQFF.